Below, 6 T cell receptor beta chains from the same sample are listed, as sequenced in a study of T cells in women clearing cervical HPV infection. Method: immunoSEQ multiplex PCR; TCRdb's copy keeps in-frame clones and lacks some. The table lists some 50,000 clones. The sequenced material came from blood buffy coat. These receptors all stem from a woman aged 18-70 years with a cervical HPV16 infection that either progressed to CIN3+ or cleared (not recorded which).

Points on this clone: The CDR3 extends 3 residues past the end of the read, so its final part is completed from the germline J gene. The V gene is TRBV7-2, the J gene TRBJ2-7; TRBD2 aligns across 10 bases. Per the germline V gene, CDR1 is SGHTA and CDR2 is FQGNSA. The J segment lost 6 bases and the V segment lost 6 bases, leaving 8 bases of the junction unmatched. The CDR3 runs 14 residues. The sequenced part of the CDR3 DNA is TGTGCCAGCAGACGTAGCGGGGGGCCCCTCGAG. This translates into CASRRSGGPLE. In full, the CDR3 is CASRRSGGPLEQYF.

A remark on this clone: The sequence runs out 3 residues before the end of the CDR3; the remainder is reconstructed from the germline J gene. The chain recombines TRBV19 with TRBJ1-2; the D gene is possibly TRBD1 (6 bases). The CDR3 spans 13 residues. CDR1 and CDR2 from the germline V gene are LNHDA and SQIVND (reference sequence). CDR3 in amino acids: CASRGGGTDTYTF. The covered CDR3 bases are TGTGCCAGTAGAGGCGGGGGCACAGATACC.

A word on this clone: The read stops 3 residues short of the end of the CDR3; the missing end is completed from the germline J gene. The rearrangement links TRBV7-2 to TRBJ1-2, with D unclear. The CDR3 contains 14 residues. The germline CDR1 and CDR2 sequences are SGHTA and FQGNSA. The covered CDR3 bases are TGTGCCAGCAGCTTAGCATGGACTAGTGTCGAC. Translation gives CASSLAWTSVD. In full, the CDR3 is CASSLAWTSVDYTF.

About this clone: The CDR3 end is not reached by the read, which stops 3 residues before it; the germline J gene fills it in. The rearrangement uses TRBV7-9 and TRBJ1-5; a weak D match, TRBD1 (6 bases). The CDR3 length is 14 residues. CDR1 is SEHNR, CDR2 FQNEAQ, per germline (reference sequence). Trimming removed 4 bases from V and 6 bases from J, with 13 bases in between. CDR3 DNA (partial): TGTGCCAGCAGCTCTACAGGGATCGGTCAGCCC. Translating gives CASSSTGIGQP. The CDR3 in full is CASSSTGIGQPQHF.

This CDR3 reads CASSFLNSYGYTF. Partial CDR3 DNA: TGTGCCAGCAGCTTCCTTAACAGCTATGGC. The rearrangement uses TRBV7-9 and TRBJ1-2; D call uncertain. The sequenced fragment ends 3 residues before the CDR3 boundary, so the rest is inferred from the germline J gene. The CDR3 covers 13 residues. V lost 3 bases and J 4 bases, leaving 9 bases between the germline ends. Germline V gives CDR1 SEHNR, CDR2 FQNEAQ (reference sequence).

CDR3 in amino acids: CASSEAGTGTLGANVLFF. CDR3 DNA (partial): TGTGCCAGCAGTGAAGCTGGGACAGGGACCCTCGGGGCCAACGTA. The J gene is TRBJ1-4, the V gene TRBV2; TRBD1 agrees at 9 bases. The read gets to within 3 residues of the CDR3 end, and the germline J gene fills in the rest. CDR1 and CDR2 (germline): SNHLY, FYNNEI. This CDR3 region has 18 residues.